These 19 T cell receptor beta chains came from one sample sequenced in a study of CD8 T cells in ankylosing spondylitis. TCRdb re-analysed the 5' RACE reads in MiXCR, keeping a single row per CDR3 protein. In the table there are about 280,000 distinct CDR3 sequences, 20% of which are singletons. Sample: blood, either unsorted or a sorted T cell fraction (not recorded which). The receptor source for this set is a male donor with ankylosing spondylitis or in good health (not recorded which).

This clonotype was seen a handful of times. CDR3 protein: CSVAGGTEETQYF. CDR3 bases: TGCAGCGTTGCTGGGGGGACAGAAGAGACCCAGTACTTC. This chain connects TRBV29-1 to TRBJ2-5; D may be TRBD1 (7 bases). Per germline, CDR1 SQVTM and CDR2 ANQGSEA. V was pared by 4 bases and J by 3 bases, with 12 bases between. The CDR3 extends over 13 amino acids.

This CDR3 is CASRRTGGAPGELFF. In nucleotides, the CDR3 is TGTGCCAGCAGAAGGACAGGGGGCGCGCCCGGGGAGCTGTTTTTT. The chain has TRBV7-3 and TRBJ2-2, with 11 bases that match TRBD1. CDR3 length: 15 amino acids. Germline CDR1 reads SGHTA; CDR2 reads FQGTGA. V was pared by 6 bases and J by 6 bases, with 6 bases of the junction left unmatched.

This rearrangement joins TRBV6-5 to TRBJ2-5; 9 positions agree with TRBD2. CDR1 and CDR2 from the germline V gene are MNHEY and SVGAGI. CDR3 length equals 16 residues. V gave up 2 bases and J gave up 4 bases; unmatched junction bases: 8. This CDR3 is CASSYPSGVSGETQYF. The CDR3 region has the DNA TGTGCCAGCAGTTACCCTAGCGGGGTTAGTGGAGAGACCCAGTACTTC.

The rearrangement joins TRBV12-3 or TRBV12-4 to TRBJ2-2; no definite D call. Trimming cost V 1 base and J 4 bases, with 7 bases left between them. This CDR3 has 14 residues. The CDR3: CASSLGVTTGELFF. In DNA, the CDR3 is TGTGCCAGCAGTTTAGGAGTAACCACCGGGGAGCTGTTTTTT.

The chain couples TRBV27 to TRBJ2-7; D is uncertain. The ends were cut back, 2 bases at V and 2 bases at J, with 13 bases in the middle. Germline assignment: CDR1 MNHEY and CDR2 SMNVEV (reference sequence). CDR3 length: 15 residues. The DNA for the CDR3 is TGTGCCAGCAGTTTAGGGTCCCAGCCACCCTACGAGCAGTACGTC. Translated: CASSLGSQPPYEQYV.

In this sample, this clonotype turned up many times. This chain links TRBV20-1 with TRBJ2-3, with D perhaps given as TRBD1 or TRBD2 (5 bases each). The CDR3 runs 13 residues. Germline V gene sequence: CDR1 DFQATT, CDR2 SNEGSKA (reference sequence). Trimming took off 6 bases at V and 5 bases at J, with 15 bases between the two ends. CDR3 bases: TGCAGTGCGACCCGGGACCCCAAAGATACGCAGTATTTT. Amino acid sequence: CSATRDPKDTQYF.

In this sample, this clonotype turned up a few times. The chain uses TRBV28 and TRBJ1-5, with D unclear. Between the trimmed V and J ends, which lost 4 bases and 0 bases, there was a span of 19 bases. This CDR3 comprises 18 residues. Germline CDR1 and CDR2: MDHEN and SYDVKM. The CDR3 loop reads CASSSMGWQAYSNQPQHF. CDR3 sequence (DNA): TGTGCCAGCAGTTCAATGGGGTGGCAGGCCTATAGCAATCAGCCCCAGCATTTT.

This clonotype was counted a few times. J is TRBJ2-1 and V is TRBV7-3, with 10 bases that match TRBD2. The CDR3 is made up of 17 amino acids. V dropped 0 bases and J dropped 5; count of bases not matched to a gene: 7. The V gene's germline CDR1 is SGHTA and CDR2 FQGTGA. CDR3 nucleotides: TGTGCCAGCAGCTTAACAGCGGGGGGGCTGGTTGACAATGAGCAGTTCTTC. It encodes CASSLTAGGLVDNEQFF.

This clonotype was recorded many times. V gene TRBV5-1 combines with J gene TRBJ1-3; the D is unclear. Germline assignment: CDR1 SGHRS and CDR2 YFSETQ. V gave up 3 bases and J gave up 4 bases, with 5 bases separating them. This CDR3 is 12 amino acids long. The CDR3 spells CASSSGGNTIYF. In nucleotides, the CDR3 is TGCGCCAGCAGCTCCGGGGGAAACACCATATATTTT.

This clonotype was seen a handful of times. V gene TRBV2 combines with J gene TRBJ2-2; TRBD1 matches at 8 bases. Losses at the gene ends were 3 bases for V and 4 bases for J; bases not matched to a gene: 4. CDR1 and CDR2 (germline): SNHLY, FYNNEI. The CDR3 has 15 amino acids. The CDR3 DNA follows: TGTGCCAGCAGTGAGGACAGGGTGCCCACCGGGGAGCTGTTTTTT. It yields the protein CASSEDRVPTGELFF.

The chain is built from TRBV5-1 and TRBJ2-1, with D perhaps TRBD2 (7 bases). Germline CDR1 reads SGHRS; CDR2 reads YFSETQ. The CDR3 totals 16 residues. V dropped 0 bases and J dropped 4 bases, with 14 bases sitting between them. CDR3 amino acids: CASSLDPGGRYNEQFF. CDR3 nucleotide sequence: TGCGCCAGCAGCTTGGACCCGGGGGGCCGGTACAATGAGCAGTTCTTC. Filled out from reference TRBV5-1 and TRBJ2-1, the complete variable domain reads KAGVTQTPRYLIKTRGQQVTLSCSPISGHRSVSWYQQTPGQGLQFLFEYFSETQRNKGNFPGRFSGRQFSNSRSEMNVSTLELGDSALYLCASSLDPGGRYNEQFFGPGTRLTVL.

The rearrangement links TRBV18 to TRBJ2-5; possibly TRBD1 for D (6 bases). Germline V CDR1 and CDR2: KGHSH, LQKENI. Trimming removed 3 bases from V and 3 bases from J, with 14 bases in between. This CDR3 contains 15 residues. CDR3 amino acids: CASSPWQGLEETQYF. Here the CDR3 DNA reads TGTGCCAGCTCACCGTGGCAGGGGCTTGAAGAGACCCAGTACTTC.

This clonotype was recorded many times. The V and J genes are TRBV12-3 or TRBV12-4 and TRBJ2-7, with a weak D call TRBD1 (6 bases). CDR3 size: 13 residues. V lost 2 bases, J lost 5 bases, and 10 bases lay in between. The chain's CDR3 is CASSLSTGHEQYV. The CDR3 DNA reads as TGTGCCAGCAGTTTAAGTACAGGGCACGAGCAGTACGTC.

The chain has TRBV3-1 and TRBJ1-5; D not certain. Germline V gene sequence: CDR1 LGHDT, CDR2 YNNKEL (reference sequence). This CDR3 has 14 amino acids. With 0 bases removed from V and 0 bases from J, the gap between germline ends came to 3 bases. The CDR3 here is CASSQDHSNQPQHF. CDR3 nucleotides: TGTGCCAGCAGCCAAGATCATAGCAATCAGCCCCAGCATTTT.

This clonotype was seen ten or more times. The chain recombines TRBV6-5 with TRBJ2-7; TRBD1 aligns across 10 bases. Germline assignment: CDR1 MNHEY and CDR2 SVGAGI. V lost 4 bases and J lost 6; bases outside the gene matches: 9. The CDR3 is 15 amino acids. The CDR3 loop reads CASSLDRGELREQYV. The CDR3 DNA follows: TGTGCCAGCAGTTTGGACAGGGGGGAACTACGCGAGCAGTACGTC.

This clonotype was picked up many times. A much larger clone lies one base from this, so it may be a read error. The rearrangement uses TRBV24-1 and TRBJ2-1; D ambiguous. Germline assignment: CDR1 KGHDR and CDR2 SFDVKD. The CDR3 runs 15 residues. V was cut by 2 bases and J by 7 bases, with 14 bases left in between. This CDR3 reads CATSDSPGLPNEQFF. The DNA of the CDR3 is TGTGCCACCAGTGATTCCCCGGGCCTACCAAATGAGCAGTTCTTC.

The chain joins TRBV18 to TRBJ2-7, with 7 bases lining up with TRBD2. This CDR3 is 14 amino acids long. Germline trimming cut 3 bases from V and 2 bases from J; bases unmatched to any gene: 4. Germline V gene sequence: CDR1 KGHSH, CDR2 LQKENI. CDR3 protein: CASSPPSGPYEQYV. The CDR3 bases are TGTGCCAGCTCACCGCCTAGCGGCCCCTACGAGCAGTACGTC.

This chain uses TRBV5-1 with TRBJ2-5; D not resolved. Trimming shortened V by 5 bases and J by 1 base, and 12 bases separated the two germline ends. The V gene's germline CDR1 is SGHRS and CDR2 YFSETQ. CDR3 length equals 14 residues. CDR3 nucleotides: TGCGCCAGCAGTGGCTTCCTGAGCCAAGAGACCCAGTACTTC. Its protein product is CASSGFLSQETQYF. Full variable domain (outside the CDR3, taken from reference TRBV5-1 and TRBJ2-5): KAGVTQTPRYLIKTRGQQVTLSCSPISGHRSVSWYQQTPGQGLQFLFEYFSETQRNKGNFPGRFSGRQFSNSRSEMNVSTLELGDSALYLCASSGFLSQETQYFGPGTRLLVL.

There are a few counts of this clonotype. The chain carries TRBV21-1 and TRBJ2-7. TRBV21-1 is flagged as a pseudogene. The CDR3 loop spans 15 amino acids. CDR3 loop: CASSPMGWHYGEQYV. Here the CDR3 DNA reads TGTGCCAGCAGCCCCATGGGTTGGCACTACGGAGAGCAGTACGTC.